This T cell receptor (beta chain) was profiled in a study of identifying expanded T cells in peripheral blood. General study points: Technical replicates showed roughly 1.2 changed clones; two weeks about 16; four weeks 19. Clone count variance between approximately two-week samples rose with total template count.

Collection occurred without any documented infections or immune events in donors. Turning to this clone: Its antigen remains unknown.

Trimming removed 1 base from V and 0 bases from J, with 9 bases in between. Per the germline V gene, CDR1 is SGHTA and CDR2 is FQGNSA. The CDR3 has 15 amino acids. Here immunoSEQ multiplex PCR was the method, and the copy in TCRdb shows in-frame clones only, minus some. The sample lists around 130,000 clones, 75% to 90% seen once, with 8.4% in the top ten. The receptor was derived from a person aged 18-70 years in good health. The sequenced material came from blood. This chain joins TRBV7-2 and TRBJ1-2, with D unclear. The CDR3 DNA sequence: TGTGCCAGCAGCTTAGGCGCCGGATCTAACTATGGCTACACCTTC. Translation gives CASSLGAGSNYGYTF. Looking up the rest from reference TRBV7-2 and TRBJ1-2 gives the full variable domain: GAGVSQSPSNKVTEKGKDVELRCDPISGHTALYWYRQSLGQGLEFLIYFQGNSAPDKSGLPSDRFSAERTGGSVSTLTIQRTQQEDSAVYLCASSLGAGSNYGYTFGSGTRLTVV.